A single sample gave rise to the 18 T cell receptor beta chains below, sequenced in a study of T cells after yellow fever vaccination. TCRdb fed the 5' RACE reads into MiXCR, producing one record per CDR3 protein. The sample consists of a few hundred thousand distinct CDR3 sequences, around an eighth of them appearing once. The material sequenced was CD4+ T cells sorted from PBMCs, taken 15 days after the yellow fever booster vaccination. Receptor source: a man aged 18 to 29 who received the YFV17D yellow fever vaccine.

This clonotype was detected ten times or more. This rearrangement joins TRBV5-4 to TRBJ2-1; 10 bases are shared with TRBD2. The CDR3 length is 14 residues. Per the germline V gene, CDR1 is SGHNT and CDR2 is YYREEE (reference sequence). Trimming removed 4 bases from V and 10 bases from J; junction bases left unmatched: 8. The DNA of the CDR3 is TGTGCCAGCAGCGGAGCGGGGGGGCTAGCGGAGCAGTTCTTC. Protein product: CASSGAGGLAEQFF.

V is TRBV6-5 and J is TRBJ2-7; 9 positions match TRBD1. This CDR3 is 15 amino acids long. The germline CDR1 and CDR2 sequences are MNHEY and SVGAGI. The V and J ends lost 4 bases and 5 bases, in that order; junction bases with no gene match: 9. For the CDR3, the DNA is TGTGCCAGCAGTTTTCCGGGACAGGGTGCCCACGAGCAGTACTTC. It is translated as CASSFPGQGAHEQYF.

This clonotype has just a few counts. This chain links TRBV11-2 with TRBJ2-5, with D perhaps TRBD2 (5 bases). Germline V lookup: CDR1 SGHAT, CDR2 FQNNGV. V was shortened by 5 bases and J by 4 bases, with 17 bases between the two germline ends. There are 15 residues in the CDR3. Here the CDR3 reads CASSTNLLEGETQYF. For the CDR3, the DNA is TGTGCCAGCAGCACCAATCTCCTAGAGGGAGAGACCCAGTACTTC. Full variable domain (remainder filled in from reference TRBV11-2 and TRBJ2-5): EAGVAQSPRYKIIEKRQSVAFWCNPISGHATLYWYQQILGQGPKLLIQFQNNGVVDDSQLPKDRFSAERLKGVDSTLKIQPAKLEDSAVYLCASSTNLLEGETQYFGPGTRLLVL.

The chain carries TRBV5-6 and TRBJ1-2; 8 nucleotides agree with TRBD1. Germline trimming cut 4 bases from V and 8 bases from J; bases unmatched to any gene: 4. Germline CDR1 is SGHDT and CDR2 is YYEEEE. The CDR3 loop spans 12 amino acids. CDR3: CASSMRQGGYTF. CDR3 nucleotides: TGTGCCAGCAGCATGAGACAGGGGGGCTACACCTTC.

This clonotype turned up a few times. The chain uses TRBV11-3 and TRBJ2-2; D could derive from TRBD1 or TRBD2 (5 bases each). Germline CDR1 and CDR2: SGHNT and YENEEA. V shed 5 bases and J shed 6 bases, with 19 bases lying between them. The CDR3 sequence is 16 residues long. The CDR3 sequence: CASSPGTAKGPGELFF. The CDR3 region has the DNA TGTGCCAGCAGCCCCGGGACCGCCAAGGGACCCGGGGAGCTGTTTTTT. The variable domain in full, with the rest retrieved from reference TRBV11-3 and TRBJ2-2, is EAGVVQSPRYKIIEKKQPVAFWCNPISGHNTLYWYLQNLGQGPELLIRYENEEAVDDSQLPKDRFSAERLKGVDSTLKIQPAELGDSAVYLCASSPGTAKGPGELFFGEGSRLTVL.

The chain carries TRBV5-1 and TRBJ2-3; TRBD1 matches at 10 bases. The junction had 12 bases not matched to a gene; V was cut back by 3 bases and J by 5 bases. Germline V lookup: CDR1 SGHRS, CDR2 YFSETQ. The CDR3 is 17 amino acids. The CDR3 loop is CASSSDETGGSGDTQYF. DNA of the CDR3: TGCGCCAGCAGCTCGGATGAGACAGGGGGCTCGGGAGATACGCAGTATTTT.

This clonotype was seen a handful of times. The rearrangement links TRBV28 to TRBJ1-2; D is possibly TRBD1 (6 bases). V was pared by 3 bases and J by 8 bases, with 13 bases between. CDR1 MDHEN and CDR2 SYDVKM come from the germline V gene. The length of the CDR3 is 13 residues. The chain's CDR3 is CASSFGYGTGYTF. The CDR3 DNA reads as TGTGCCAGCAGTTTCGGGTACGGGACAGGCTACACCTTC.

The V gene is TRBV7-2, the J gene TRBJ1-1, with D hard to call. The CDR3 extends over 15 amino acids. Germline lookup yields CDR1 SGHTA and CDR2 FQGNSA. Trimming took off 5 bases at V and 4 bases at J, with 17 bases between the two ends. The CDR3 spells CASSPLGSWGTEAFF. The DNA of the CDR3 is TGTGCCAGCAGCCCGCTGGGGTCCTGGGGCACTGAAGCTTTCTTT.

This clonotype was recorded many times. The J gene is TRBJ2-5, the V gene TRBV7-2; D remains unclear. Germline assignment: CDR1 SGHTA and CDR2 FQGNSA. Trimming cost V 4 bases and J 0 bases, with 6 bases left between them. The CDR3 length is 13 residues. The CDR3 loop reads CASSYRYQETQYF. The CDR3 nucleotides read TGTGCCAGCAGCTACCGGTACCAAGAGACCCAGTACTTC.

This clonotype was observed a few times. This rearrangement joins TRBV11-2 to TRBJ2-7; 11 nucleotides align to TRBD1. Trimming took 5 bases from V and 4 from J; bases not matched to a gene: 13. From germline, CDR1 is SGHAT and CDR2 FQNNGV. The CDR3 loop spans 17 amino acids. The CDR3 loop is CASSLTSNRDRGYEQYF. The CDR3 DNA follows: TGTGCCAGCAGCCTAACTTCGAACCGGGACAGGGGGTACGAGCAGTACTTC. The full variable domain, in which reference TRBV11-2 and TRBJ2-7 provide the parts outside the CDR3, is EAGVAQSPRYKIIEKRQSVAFWCNPISGHATLYWYQQILGQGPKLLIQFQNNGVVDDSQLPKDRFSAERLKGVDSTLKIQPAKLEDSAVYLCASSLTSNRDRGYEQYFGPGTRLTVT.

The chain links TRBV7-3 to TRBJ1-6, with 9 positions matching TRBD1. CDR3 size: 15 residues. Trimming at V came to 4 bases and at J to 3 bases, leaving 1 base not matched to a gene. Germline V CDR1 and CDR2: SGHTA, FQGTGA. The CDR3 bases are TGTGCCAGCAGCTCGACAGGGGGCTATAATTCACCCCTCCACTTT. Its translation: CASSSTGGYNSPLHF.

This clonotype was observed a few times. The chain combines TRBV19 with TRBJ1-5; no reliable D call. CDR3 length equals 13 residues. V lost 6 bases, J lost 7 bases, and 13 bases lay in between. CDR1 is LNHDA and CDR2 is SQIVND in the germline V gene (reference sequence). The CDR3 loop reads CASSLLARQPQHF. DNA of the CDR3: TGTGCCAGTAGCCTACTCGCTAGACAGCCCCAGCATTTT.

This clonotype turned up a few times. The chain uses TRBV29-1 and TRBJ2-3; the D is unclear. Trimming took off 4 bases at V and 0 bases at J, with 5 bases between the two ends. Per germline, CDR1 SQVTM and CDR2 ANQGSEA. The CDR3 is made up of 12 amino acids. The CDR3 sequence is CSVVGSTDTQYF. In nucleotides, the CDR3 is TGCAGCGTTGTGGGTAGCACAGATACGCAGTATTTT.

This sequence joins TRBV5-1 and TRBJ1-1; 10 bases are a match to TRBD1. V trimming: 3 bases; J trimming: 4 bases; junction bases outside the gene matches: 6. Looked up from germline, CDR1 is SGHRS and CDR2 is YFSETQ. The CDR3 contains 15 residues. CDR3 bases: TGCGCCAGCAGCTCGGGACAGGGGCCGGCCACTGAAGCTTTCTTT. Translating it yields CASSSGQGPATEAFF. Based on the CDR3 plus reference TRBV5-1 and TRBJ1-1, the full variable domain is KAGVTQTPRYLIKTRGQQVTLSCSPISGHRSVSWYQQTPGQGLQFLFEYFSETQRNKGNFPGRFSGRQFSNSRSEMNVSTLELGDSALYLCASSSGQGPATEAFFGQGTRLTVV.

This clonotype was counted between two and nine times. The chain employs TRBV20-1 and TRBJ1-4; D is perhaps TRBD1 (5 bases). The CDR3 is 14 amino acids. The germline V gene encodes CDR1 DFQATT and CDR2 SNEGSKA (reference sequence). The germline V and J ends were trimmed by 1 base and 1 base, with 7 bases remaining between them. The CDR3, as DNA: TGCAGTGCTAGAGTGGGACTAACTAATGAAAAACTGTTTTTT. Amino acids: CSARVGLTNEKLFF.

This clonotype was seen ten or more times. The V and J genes are TRBV20-1 and TRBJ2-5; 7 bases are a match to TRBD2. The CDR3 covers 14 residues. Per the germline V gene, CDR1 is DFQATT and CDR2 is SNEGSKA (reference sequence). Trimming took 5 bases from V and 2 from J; bases not matched to a gene: 8. This CDR3 reads CSAENPGLQETQYF. CDR3 nucleotide sequence: TGCAGTGCTGAAAACCCGGGACTACAAGAGACCCAGTACTTC.

This clonotype was counted once. The junction differs from germline at one of its ends, possibly a read error. J is TRBJ1-5 and V is TRBV6-2 or TRBV6-3; 7 bases agree with TRBD1. Germline CDR1 MNHEY, CDR2 SVGEGT. CDR3 size: 15 residues. Written as DNA, the CDR3 is TGTGCCAGCTGTTACTTCGACAGGGCCGTTCAGCCCCAGCATTTT. Translated, it gives CASCYFDRAVQPQHF.

This clonotype occurred many times. The rearrangement joins TRBV4-1 to TRBJ2-5; weak D call: TRBD2 (6 bases). The CDR3 has 15 amino acids. With 4 bases removed from V and 7 bases from J, the gap between germline ends came to 19 bases. The germline V gene encodes CDR1 MGHRA and CDR2 YSYEKL. CDR3 amino acids: CASSRVWGVRGTQYF. CDR3 in DNA: TGCGCCAGCAGCCGAGTCTGGGGGGTTCGAGGGACCCAGTACTTC.